A single sample gave rise to the 21 T cell receptor beta chains below, sequenced in a study of lymphopenia after photon versus proton radiotherapy. The protocol was immunoSEQ multiplex PCR, while the TCRdb copy is restricted to in-frame clones and leaves out a portion. The sample contains fewer than 65,000 clones, roughly 86% of which appear only once. The specimen was peripheral blood, collected from a patient treated with photon-based radiotherapy. These receptors all come from a man between 40 and 49 years old with gastric cancer.

The chain's CDR3 is CATNPTDGNSGNTIYF. CDR3 coding DNA: TGTGCCACCAACCCGACGGACGGAAACTCTGGAAACACCATATATTTT. The chain has TRBV10-3 and TRBJ1-3; D unclear. The V and J ends lost 10 bases and 0 bases respectively, with 19 bases between them. This CDR3 spans 16 amino acids. Germline values: CDR1 ENHRY, CDR2 SYGVKD.

The rearrangement joins TRBV6-6 to TRBJ1-2, with D possibly matching TRBD1 (5 bases). Germline CDR1 and CDR2: MNHNY and SVGAGI (reference sequence). The CDR3 extends over 11 amino acids. The V end was cut by 4 bases, the J end by 8 bases, with 8 bases between. In nucleotides, the CDR3 is TGTGCCAGCAGTTCCGGGGGGGGCTACACCTTC. It is translated as CASSSGGGYTF.

The rearrangement joins TRBV5-5 to TRBJ1-6; the D gene is possibly TRBD1 (5 bases). Trimming shortened V by 4 bases and J by 7 bases, and 18 bases separated the two germline ends. The CDR3 spans 16 residues. Germline loops: CDR1 SGHKS, CDR2 YYEKEE (reference sequence). The CDR3 DNA reads as TGTGCCAGCAGCAACCGGGACCCCGGCCCCAATTCACCCCTCCACTTT. It codes for CASSNRDPGPNSPLHF.

CDR3 protein: CASSPRADRLISYEQYF. CDR3 DNA: TGTGCCAGCAGTCCGCGTGCGGACAGGTTGATTTCCTACGAGCAGTACTTC. This chain connects TRBV27 to TRBJ2-7; 7 nucleotides agree with TRBD1. Per the germline V gene, CDR1 is MNHEY and CDR2 is SMNVEV (reference sequence). The CDR3 sequence is 17 residues long. V shed 5 bases, J shed 1 base, and the junction held 14 bases outside the gene matches.

V gene TRBV27 combines with J gene TRBJ1-4, with a weak D call TRBD1 (5 bases). The CDR3 covers 15 residues. Germline V gene sequence: CDR1 MNHEY, CDR2 SMNVEV (reference sequence). Between the trimmed V and J ends, which lost 3 bases and 6 bases, there was a span of 14 bases. In DNA, the CDR3 is TGTGCCAGCAGTTTCCTCGGGGCAAGGGATGAAAAACTGTTTTTT. As protein: CASSFLGARDEKLFF.

This chain connects TRBV5-4 to TRBJ2-7, with 7 bases lining up with TRBD1. CDR1 and CDR2 (germline): SGHNT, YYREEE (reference sequence). This CDR3 region has 19 residues. With V trimmed by 1 base and J by 2 bases, 18 bases remained unmatched. This CDR3 is CASSLFYGQDRTETYEQYF. As DNA, the CDR3 is TGTGCCAGCAGCTTGTTTTACGGACAGGACCGGACAGAAACCTACGAGCAGTACTTC. Combining the CDR3 with reference TRBV5-4 and TRBJ2-7 gives the whole variable domain ETGVTQSPTHLIKTRGQQVTLRCSSQSGHNTVSWYQQALGQGPQFIFQYYREEENGRGNFPPRFSGLQFPNYSSELNVNALELDDSALYLCASSLFYGQDRTETYEQYFGPGTRLTVT.

V gene TRBV6-5 combines with J gene TRBJ1-1; 7 bases fit TRBD1. The germline V gene has CDR1 MNHEY and CDR2 SVGAGI. CDR3 length equals 16 residues. With V trimmed by 4 bases and J by 0 bases, 8 bases remained unmatched. The CDR3 loop is CASSSRGVRMNTEAFF. As DNA, the CDR3 is TGTGCCAGCAGTTCCAGGGGGGTAAGGATGAACACTGAAGCTTTCTTT.

This chain connects TRBV7-9 to TRBJ2-5; the D gene is possibly TRBD2 (5 bases). The germline gives CDR1 SEHNR, CDR2 FQNEAQ (reference sequence). Trimming cost V 1 base and J 5 bases, with 17 bases left between them. This CDR3 region has 16 residues. The CDR3 loop is CASSLEVDAGGETQYF. In DNA form, the CDR3 reads TGTGCCAGCAGCTTAGAGGTCGACGCGGGTGGGGAGACCCAGTACTTC.

This clone was observed a few times. This specimen includes other DNA sequences encoding the same CDR3. CDR3 sequence: CASSPGTGNTEAFF. The CDR3 DNA follows: TGCGCCAGCAGCCCCGGGACAGGGAACACTGAAGCTTTCTTT. The rearrangement joins TRBV5-1 to TRBJ1-1; 8 bases agree with TRBD1. Germline CDR1 is SGHRS and CDR2 is YFSETQ. The CDR3 loop spans 14 amino acids. The ends lost 4 bases at V and 1 base at J; junction bases unmatched: 3.

The chain uses TRBV15 and TRBJ1-1; the D is unclear. V lost 2 bases to trimming and J lost 0 bases, with 13 bases between them. The CDR3 runs to 16 residues. Germline-derived CDR1 and CDR2 are LNHNV and YYDKDF (reference sequence). The CDR3 here is CATSRSWRGVNTEAFF. CDR3 nucleotides: TGTGCCACCAGCAGAAGTTGGAGAGGAGTGAACACTGAAGCTTTCTTT.

This clone was recorded once. The chain links TRBV5-1 to TRBJ2-7; D not resolved. Germline V gene sequence: CDR1 SGHRS, CDR2 YFSETQ. The CDR3 contains 11 residues. V gave up 1 base and J gave up 5 bases, with 4 bases separating them. Written as DNA, the CDR3 is TGCGCCAGCAGCTTGTCCCACGAGCAGTACTTC. Its protein is CASSLSHEQYF.

V is TRBV4-2 and J is TRBJ2-3, with a weak D call TRBD1 (6 bases). The ends were cut back, 0 bases at V and 6 bases at J, with 16 bases in the middle. Germline V lookup: CDR1 LGHNA, CDR2 YNFKEQ. The CDR3 length is 16 residues. CDR3: CASSQDYGATGDTQYF. The CDR3 region has the DNA TGTGCCAGCAGCCAAGATTACGGGGCCACAGGGGATACGCAGTATTTT.

The chain joins TRBV19 to TRBJ2-6; D not resolved. This CDR3 has 17 residues. Trimming shortened V by 3 bases and J by 0 bases, and 12 bases separated the two germline ends. The germline CDR1 and CDR2 sequences are LNHDA and SQIVND (reference sequence). DNA of the CDR3: TGTGCCAGTAGTATGAGCAGCCGTAGCTCTGGGGCCAACGTCCTGACTTTC. This encodes CASSMSSRSSGANVLTF. Filled out from reference TRBV19 and TRBJ2-6, the complete variable domain reads DGGITQSPKYLFRKEGQNVTLSCEQNLNHDAMYWYRQDPGQGLRLIYYSQIVNDFQKGDIAEGYSVSREKKESFPLTVTSAQKNPTAFYLCASSMSSRSSGANVLTFGAGSRLTVL.

The genes are TRBV5-6 and TRBJ1-3; D gene uncertain. The CDR3 covers 15 residues. Trimming stripped 0 bases from V and 2 bases from J, with 9 bases between. The V gene's germline CDR1 is SGHDT and CDR2 YYEEEE. CDR3 nucleotide sequence: TGTGCCAGCAGCTTGGGTGTGGGAGCTGGAAACACCATATATTTT. Its translation: CASSLGVGAGNTIYF.

The chain couples TRBV13 to TRBJ1-5, with D maybe TRBD1 (5 bases). V was pared by 9 bases and J by 0 bases, with 15 bases between. Germline V gene lookup returns CDR1 PRHDT and CDR2 FYEKMQ (reference sequence). The CDR3 runs 15 residues. CDR3: CASSTGPHSNQPQHF. CDR3 DNA sequence: TGTGCCAGTAGTACAGGACCCCATAGCAATCAGCCCCAGCATTTT. Full variable domain (rest looked up from reference TRBV13 and TRBJ1-5): AAGVIQSPRHLIKEKRETATLKCYPIPRHDTVYWYQQGPGQDPQFLISFYEKMQSDKGSIPDRFSAQQFSDYHSELNMSSLELGDSALYFCASSTGPHSNQPQHFGDGTRLSIL.

This clone was counted only a few times. The chain uses TRBV29-1 and TRBJ1-2; 10 bases match TRBD1. CDR1 SQVTM and CDR2 ANQGSEA come from the germline V gene. Trimming at V came to 8 bases and at J to 7 bases, leaving 16 bases not matched to a gene. The length of the CDR3 is 15 residues. CDR3 nucleotide sequence: TGCAGCACACAAGCCGGGACAGGGGCGCTCAGTGGCTACACCTTC. This encodes CSTQAGTGALSGYTF.

This clone has only a few counts. The rearrangement joins TRBV6-6 to TRBJ2-1; 7 bases fit TRBD1. CDR3 length: 15 amino acids. The germline gives CDR1 MNHNY, CDR2 SVGAGI (reference sequence). V was pared by 5 bases and J by 4 bases, with 8 bases of the junction left unmatched. The chain's CDR3 is CASSPYGTVYNEQFF. CDR3 sequence (DNA): TGTGCCAGCAGTCCATACGGGACAGTTTACAATGAGCAGTTCTTC.

The chain couples TRBV11-3 to TRBJ2-1, with 8 bases lining up with TRBD2. J lost 1 base, V lost 1 base, and 0 bases had no gene match. CDR3 length: 15 amino acids. Germline V lookup: CDR1 SGHNT, CDR2 YENEEA. CDR3 coding DNA: TGTGCCAGCAGCTTAGCGGGGGGGTCCTACAATGAGCAGTTCTTC. Its translation is CASSLAGGSYNEQFF. Using reference TRBV11-3 and TRBJ2-1 for the parts outside the CDR3, the full variable domain is EAGVVQSPRYKIIEKKQPVAFWCNPISGHNTLYWYLQNLGQGPELLIRYENEEAVDDSQLPKDRFSAERLKGVDSTLKIQPAELGDSAVYLCASSLAGGSYNEQFFGPGTRLTVL.

The chain employs TRBV6-5 and TRBJ1-2, with 8 bases aligning to TRBD1. CDR3 length: 16 amino acids. In germline, CDR1 is MNHEY, CDR2 SVGAGI. Trimming took 0 bases from V and 4 from J; bases not matched to a gene: 7. Written as DNA, the CDR3 is TGTGCCAGCAGTTACTCTTCCGGGACAGGAGTCTATGGCTACACCTTC. Amino acid sequence: CASSYSSGTGVYGYTF.

The chain links TRBV6-6 to TRBJ2-3; possibly TRBD2 for D (6 bases). Germline CDR1 MNHNY, CDR2 SVGAGI (reference sequence). V lost 2 bases, J lost 6 bases, and 9 bases lay in between. The CDR3 has 13 amino acids. Here the CDR3 reads CASSYRGGDTQYF. CDR3 nucleotides: TGTGCCAGCAGTTACCGAGGAGGGGATACGCAGTATTTT.

The chain employs TRBV7-9 and TRBJ2-3; 8 nucleotides align to TRBD1. The CDR3 totals 13 residues. The trim removed 5 bases at V and 7 bases at J, leaving 5 bases unmatched. Germline values: CDR1 SEHNR, CDR2 FQNEAQ (reference sequence). The CDR3 region has the DNA TGTGCCAGCAGCCGATGGGACAGGAATACGCAGTATTTT. Its translation: CASSRWDRNTQYF.